These T cell receptor beta chains were read from a single sample in a study of blood T cell repertoires in COVID-19. The data were produced by immunoSEQ multiplex PCR, yet TCRdb's version contains in-frame clones alone and is incomplete. Seen here are about 150,000 clones, about 88% observed once, and the top ten hold 8.3%. The source material was peripheral blood. These receptors were collected from a woman aged 55-70 years with COVID-19, enrolled during active disease. The CDR3 runs from the conserved cysteine through the conserved F or W. The D gene is left open where the match is weak. Some rows mark clone size as missing; the rest say once, few, many or name a class of expanded clone.

NA	TRBV27	NA	TRBJ2-1	CASSLSRSYNEQFF	TGTGCCAGCAGTTTAAGCAGGTCCTACAATGAGCAGTTCTTC
NA	TRBV5-8	TRBD1	TRBJ1-2	CASSLGQGARGYTF	TGTGCCAGCAGCTTGGGACAGGGGGCGCGTGGCTACACCTTC
NA	TRBV7-8	TRBD2	TRBJ2-1	CASRKTSGSYNEQFF	TGTGCCAGCAGAAAGACTAGCGGGAGCTACAATGAGCAGTTCTTC
NA	TRBV6-5	TRBD1	TRBJ1-6	CASSSGTGGRYSPLHF	TGTGCCAGCAGTTCCGGGACAGGGGGCCGGTATTCACCCCTCCACTTT
NA	TRBV14	NA	TRBJ1-2	CASSPWDIRGGYTF	TGTGCCAGCAGCCCCTGGGACATTCGTGGCGGCTACACCTTC
once	TRBV3-1/TRBV3-2	NA	TRBJ1-1	CASSQAQLNTEAFF	TGTGCCAGCAGCCAAGCACAGCTGAACACTGAAGCTTTCTTT
NA	TRBV29-1	TRBD1	TRBJ2-1	CSVEGTGKQFF	TGCAGCGTTGAAGGGACAGGGAAGCAGTTCTTC
many	TRBV10-1	NA	TRBJ1-1	CASSETGPNTEAFF	TGCGCCAGCAGTGAGACAGGACCGAACACTGAAGCTTTCTTT
NA	TRBV7-6	TRBD1	TRBJ1-5	CASSRATGGNQPQHF	TGTGCCAGCAGCCGAGCGACAGGGGGCAATCAGCCCCAGCATTTT
NA	TRBV19	NA	TRBJ2-1	CASSIPLTGLTHEQFF	TGTGCCAGTAGTATCCCATTGACAGGATTAACCCATGAGCAGTTCTTC
NA	TRBV19	NA	TRBJ1-1	CASSIRPGHGTEAFF	TGTGCCAGTAGTATAAGACCCGGACACGGCACTGAAGCTTTCTTT
NA	TRBV18	TRBD1	TRBJ2-2	CASSPQGDTGELFF	TGTGCCAGCTCACCTCAGGGGGACACCGGGGAGCTGTTTTTT
few	TRBV5-4	TRBD1	TRBJ1-2	CASSLGQGALANYGYTF	TGTGCCAGCAGCTTAGGACAGGGGGCTCTAGCTAACTATGGCTACACCTTC
NA	TRBV7-9	NA	TRBJ2-7	CASSFRTVERYEQYF	TGTGCCAGCAGCTTTAGAACAGTGGAAAGGTACGAGCAGTACTTC
NA	TRBV25-1	NA	TRBJ2-3	CASRVMGTPGGDTQYF	TGTGCCAGCAGGGTGATGGGGACACCTGGGGGAGATACGCAGTATTTT
NA	TRBV7-6	NA	TRBJ1-1	CASSPGLRENTEAFF	TGTGCCAGCAGCCCGGGGTTGCGGGAGAACACTGAAGCTTTCTTT
NA	TRBV6-1	TRBD1	TRBJ1-6	CASSASGTGRNSPLHF	TGTGCCAGCAGTGCCTCCGGGACAGGGAGGAATTCACCCCTCCACTTT
few	TRBV7-9	NA	TRBJ2-1	CASSLPPQQGPWQFF	TGTGCCAGCAGCTTACCTCCGCAACAGGGCCCTTGGCAGTTCTTC
NA	TRBV11-1	TRBD1	TRBJ1-4	CASSHRDRINEKLFF	TGTGCCAGCAGTCACCGGGACAGAATTAATGAAAAACTGTTTTTT
few	TRBV19	NA	TRBJ1-5	CASSTGFSNQPQHF	TGTGCCAGTAGTACAGGGTTTAGCAATCAGCCCCAGCATTTT
NA	TRBV3-1/TRBV3-2	TRBD1	TRBJ1-5	CASSHGTGGNQPQHF	TGTGCCAGCAGCCACGGTACAGGGGGGAATCAGCCCCAGCATTTT
NA	TRBV6-5	NA	TRBJ2-4	CASKQERAKNIQYF	TGTGCCAGCAAACAGGAGAGGGCCAAAAACATTCAGTACTTC
NA	TRBV27	NA	TRBJ1-1	CASSSRTGNTEAFF	TGTGCCAGCAGTTCCCGAACAGGGAACACTGAAGCTTTCTTT
NA	TRBV4-1	NA	TRBJ1-2	CASSQEAADRNYGYTF	TGCGCCAGCAGCCAAGAAGCGGCAGACCGTAACTATGGCTACACCTTC
NA	TRBV5-4	NA	TRBJ1-5	CAPEGPRGSNQPQHF	TGTGCCCCTGAGGGCCCCAGGGGTAGCAATCAGCCCCAGCATTTT
NA	TRBV7-7	TRBD2	TRBJ2-1	CASRPSGRAYNEQFF	TGTGCTAGCAGACCTAGCGGGAGGGCCTACAATGAGCAGTTCTTC
NA	TRBV6-5	NA	TRBJ1-4	CASTASGLPGEKLFF	TGTGCCAGCACCGCGAGCGGGCTCCCGGGGGAAAAACTGTTTTTT
NA	TRBV5-4	NA	TRBJ2-5	CASSPGQLQETQYF	TGTGCCAGCAGCCCCGGACAGCTCCAAGAGACCCAGTACTTC
NA	TRBV25-1	NA	TRBJ1-1	CASSGVPAATEAFF	TGTGCCAGCAGTGGGGTCCCTGCGGCCACTGAAGCTTTCTTT
NA	TRBV7-9	TRBD1	TRBJ1-5	CASSTMDRDNQPQHF	TGTGCCAGCAGTACTATGGACAGGGACAATCAGCCCCAGCATTTT
NA	TRBV12-3/TRBV12-4	NA	TRBJ1-4	CASSLQGGAELFF	TGTGCCAGCAGTTTACAAGGTGGGGCGGAACTGTTTTTT
NA	TRBV14	NA	TRBJ1-2	CASSQVRAGDLFGYTF	TGTGCCAGCAGCCAAGTACGGGCGGGGGACTTGTTTGGCTACACCTTC
NA	TRBV21-1	NA	TRBJ2-1	CASSPRDRGFGEQFF	TGTGCCAGCAGCCCCCGGGACAGGGGGTTTGGTGAGCAGTTCTTC
NA	TRBV19	NA	TRBJ1-1	CASSAQTSGPTEAFF	TGTGCCAGTAGTGCACAAACCTCAGGGCCCACTGAAGCTTTCTTT
NA	TRBV7-9	NA	TRBJ2-3	CASGPGSSTDTQYF	TGTGCCAGCGGCCCGGGGAGCAGCACAGATACGCAGTATTTT
NA	TRBV5-1	TRBD1	TRBJ1-3	CASSFNAGQGGDTIYF	TGCGCCAGCAGCTTTAACGCCGGACAGGGAGGGGACACCATATATTTT
NA	TRBV18	TRBD1	TRBJ1-6	CASSPQGQTNSPLHF	TGTGCCAGCTCACCACAGGGACAGACTAATTCACCCCTCCACTTT